This T cell receptor beta chain originates from a study of cytomegalovirus exposure and HLA in healthy donors. Across the study: From HLA-typed donors, an early data release held about 92 million unique TCRs.

This clone was picked up a small number of times. Its antigen is unidentified. PCR used 60 Vbeta primers and 13 Jbeta primers. Produced via immunoSEQ multiplex PCR; TCRdb's table is partial and in-frame only. The sample consists of approximately 170,000 clones, about three quarters of them appearing once. Study-level findings and limits: Researchers counted roughly 160 TCR beta chains as cytomegalovirus-associated. Productive rates of about 87% or about 30% were seen for most TCR beta V segments in an earlier analysis.

Trimming took 9 bases from V and 5 from J; bases not matched to a gene: 8. The germline V gene has CDR1 ENHRY and CDR2 SYGVKD. The CDR3 length is 13 residues. The sequence derives from a man aged 18 to 29 in good health and CMV-seropositive. Sequenced input: PBMCs. V usage is TRBV10-3 and J usage is TRBJ2-5; TRBD2 matches at 8 bases. The CDR3 spells CAITAGVGETQYF. The CDR3 DNA sequence: TGTGCCATTACAGCGGGAGTAGGGGAGACCCAGTACTTC.